What follows are 21 T cell receptor beta chains derived from one specimen sequenced in a study of cytomegalovirus exposure and HLA in healthy donors. Data came from immunoSEQ multiplex PCR; TCRdb stores just in-frame clones and leaves some out. The sample records more than 150,000 clones, more than 75% being singletons. Sequences were obtained from PBMCs. These receptor sequences come from a man aged 18 to 30 in good health and CMV-seronegative.

This rearrangement joins TRBV28 to TRBJ1-2; perhaps TRBD1 as D (6 bases). Looked up from germline, CDR1 is MDHEN and CDR2 is SYDVKM. The CDR3 loop spans 13 amino acids. V lost 6 bases and J lost 2, with 10 bases in between. The DNA of the CDR3 is TGTGCCAGCAGCCAGGGGCAAAACTATGGCTACACCTTC. Translation: CASSQGQNYGYTF.

This chain connects TRBV14 to TRBJ1-1; 7 bases line up with TRBD1. J was trimmed by 4 bases and V by 0 bases; bases with no gene match: 5. The CDR3 extends over 15 amino acids. Per germline, CDR1 SGHDN and CDR2 FVKESK. Here the CDR3 reads CASSQDKGASTEAFF. The CDR3 nucleotides read TGTGCCAGCAGCCAAGATAAGGGGGCAAGCACTGAAGCTTTCTTT.

This clone was picked up a small number of times. The chain links TRBV6-5 to TRBJ1-2, with D possibly being TRBD1 (6 bases). The CDR3 has 15 amino acids. The V end was cut by 11 bases, the J end by 8 bases, with 27 bases between. The germline V gene encodes CDR1 MNHEY and CDR2 SVGAGI. The CDR3 nucleotides read TGTGCCGCCGCGGGAGAGGGGACACCCTATCGGGGCTACACCTTC. Amino acids: CAAAGEGTPYRGYTF.

The V call is TRBV10-2, the J call TRBJ2-3; D gene ambiguous. This CDR3 is built from 15 residues. Germline V gives CDR1 WSHSY, CDR2 SAAADI. Trimming removed 10 bases from V and 0 bases from J, with 17 bases in between. CDR3 bases: TGCGCCACCCAATATGAACGAGCAAGCACAGATACGCAGTATTTT. As protein: CATQYERASTDTQYF.

This clone was seen a single time. The J gene is TRBJ1-1, the V gene TRBV18; TRBD1 might be the D (6 bases). CDR3 size: 14 residues. The V end lost 4 bases, the J end lost 1 base, and 10 bases lay between the germline ends. Per the germline V gene, CDR1 is KGHSH and CDR2 is LQKENI. The CDR3 nucleotides are TGTGCCAGCTCACACGGGACAACGAACACTGAAGCTTTCTTT. Translating it yields CASSHGTTNTEAFF.

This clone was counted between two and nine times. This chain joins TRBV28 and TRBJ1-5; 11 bases fit TRBD1. Germline V lookup: CDR1 MDHEN, CDR2 SYDVKM. CDR3 length: 15 residues. Trimming removed 4 bases from V and 3 bases from J; junction bases left unmatched: 2. The CDR3 spells CASSSGQGVNQPQHF. The CDR3 nucleotides are TGTGCCAGCAGTTCGGGACAGGGGGTCAATCAGCCCCAGCATTTT.

The chain couples TRBV12-5 to TRBJ2-2; D gene uncertain. Per the germline V gene, CDR1 is LGHNT and CDR2 is FRNRAP. The CDR3 is 13 amino acids. Trimming stripped 9 bases from V and 1 base from J, with 9 bases between. CDR3 bases: TGTGCTAGGGAAAGACAGAACACCGGGGAGCTGTTTTTT. Protein product: CARERQNTGELFF.

This rearrangement joins TRBV28 to TRBJ2-3, with 9 positions matching TRBD1. V trimming: 6 bases; J trimming: 0 bases; junction bases outside the gene matches: 10. Germline CDR1 reads MDHEN; CDR2 reads SYDVKM. The CDR3 spans 17 residues. In nucleotides, the CDR3 is TGTGCCAGCAGATTGGGACAGGGAACCTATAGCACAGATACGCAGTATTTT. Encoded protein: CASRLGQGTYSTDTQYF.

This chain links TRBV14 with TRBJ2-7, with 10 bases identical to TRBD2. The V gene's germline CDR1 is SGHDN and CDR2 FVKESK. The CDR3 totals 18 residues. The trim removed 1 base at V and 2 bases at J, leaving 11 bases unmatched. CDR3 nucleotide sequence: TGTGCCAGCAGCCAAGCCCCTAGCGGGAGAACCAGGACCTACGAGCAGTACTTC. This codes for CASSQAPSGRTRTYEQYF.

This chain uses TRBV29-1 with TRBJ2-7; D is possibly TRBD1 (5 bases). Germline V gene sequence: CDR1 SQVTM, CDR2 ANQGSEA. Deletions cut 0 bases from V and 3 bases from J, with 21 bases between. The CDR3 runs 17 residues. The DNA for the CDR3 is TGCAGCGTTGAAGATCTTGGCGGTCAGGGTGAAGGCTACGAGCAGTACTTC. The encoded protein is CSVEDLGGQGEGYEQYF.

This chain joins TRBV11-3 and TRBJ2-1; 8 positions agree with TRBD2. From germline, CDR1 is SGHNT and CDR2 YENEEA. V was pared by 4 bases and J by 6 bases, with 5 bases of the junction left unmatched. The CDR3 loop spans 14 amino acids. Here the CDR3 DNA reads TGTGCCAGCAGCTCGGGCGGGGGGATCAATGAGCAGTTCTTC. This encodes CASSSGGGINEQFF.

This rearrangement joins TRBV2 to TRBJ2-1; D is uncertain. CDR1 is SNHLY, CDR2 FYNNEI, per germline. The V and J ends lost 0 bases and 8 bases respectively, with 11 bases between them. The CDR3 loop spans 14 amino acids. DNA of the CDR3: TGTGCCAGCAGTGAAGCGCAACGGCTAGATGAGCAGTTCTTC. It specifies CASSEAQRLDEQFF.

The chain links TRBV27 to TRBJ2-7; 11 nucleotides match TRBD2. Germline CDR1 and CDR2: MNHEY and SMNVEV (reference sequence). V gave up 4 bases and J gave up 5 bases; unmatched junction bases: 7. The CDR3 contains 15 residues. CDR3 in DNA: TGTGCCAGCAGTTACGGGCTAGCGGGAGGAAACGAGCAGTACTTC. Translation: CASSYGLAGGNEQYF.

The genes are TRBV4-1 and TRBJ2-5, with TRBD2 matching over 11 bases. Germline loops: CDR1 MGHRA, CDR2 YSYEKL. V lost 5 bases and J lost 2; bases outside the gene matches: 4. This CDR3 has 15 residues. The CDR3 bases are TGCGCCAGCAGCATCCGACTAGCGGGGCAAGAGACCCAGTACTTC. Amino acid sequence: CASSIRLAGQETQYF.

The chain uses TRBV5-5 and TRBJ2-2; 9 positions match TRBD1. The V gene end was trimmed by 3 bases and the J gene end by 3 bases; junction bases not matched to a gene: 0. Germline V gives CDR1 SGHKS, CDR2 YYEKEE (reference sequence). The CDR3 has 14 residues. The CDR3 region is CASSWTGDTGELFF. Here the CDR3 DNA reads TGTGCCAGCAGCTGGACAGGGGACACCGGGGAGCTGTTTTTT.

The chain has TRBV7-2 and TRBJ1-3; D is unclear. Per germline, CDR1 SGHTA and CDR2 FQGNSA. V gave up 5 bases and J gave up 3 bases, with 11 bases separating them. The CDR3 has 14 amino acids. The CDR3 reads CASSPPGDGNTIYF. The CDR3 bases are TGTGCCAGCAGCCCCCCCGGGGATGGAAACACCATATATTTT.

The gene calls are TRBV14 and TRBJ2-2; D possibly corresponds to TRBD1 (6 bases). This CDR3 is 16 amino acids long. Trimming removed 0 bases at V and 3 bases at J, with 11 bases between. CDR1 is SGHDN and CDR2 is FVKESK in the germline V gene. The CDR3 DNA is TGTGCCAGCAGCCAAGACCCAGGGGCTGACACCGGGGAGCTGTTTTTT. Its protein is CASSQDPGADTGELFF. Variable domain in full (rest from reference TRBV14 and TRBJ2-2): EAGVTQFPSHSVIEKGQTVTLRCDPISGHDNLYWYRRVMGKEIKFLLHFVKESKQDESGMPNNRFLAERTGGTYSTLKVQPAELEDSGVYFCASSQDPGADTGELFFGEGSRLTVL.

This chain connects TRBV6-5 to TRBJ2-1, with a tentative D call TRBD1 (5 bases). The CDR3 length is 14 residues. V was clipped by 0 bases and J by 5 bases, with 8 bases between them. From germline, CDR1 is MNHEY and CDR2 SVGAGI. CDR3 residues: CASSYSYRHNEQFF. CDR3 DNA sequence: TGTGCCAGCAGTTACTCGTACAGGCACAATGAGCAGTTCTTC.

The rearrangement joins TRBV6-5 to TRBJ2-4, with a weak D call TRBD1 (5 bases). The V end was cut by 4 bases, the J end by 0 bases, with 10 bases between. This CDR3 has 15 residues. The germline V gene encodes CDR1 MNHEY and CDR2 SVGAGI. CDR3 bases: TGTGCCAGCAGTTCAACAGGCTTAGCCAAAAACATTCAGTACTTC. It specifies CASSSTGLAKNIQYF.

The genes are TRBV7-2 and TRBJ1-1; unclear D gene. Germline assignment: CDR1 SGHTA and CDR2 FQGNSA. V lost 3 bases to trimming and J lost 5 bases, with 13 bases between them. The CDR3 sequence is 14 residues long. CDR3 coding DNA: TGTGCCAGCAGCTTCGTCCGGGTATCGACTGAAGCTTTCTTT. Protein sequence: CASSFVRVSTEAFF.

The rearrangement joins TRBV27 to TRBJ2-2; D is unresolved. The CDR3 extends over 11 amino acids. The germline gives CDR1 MNHEY, CDR2 SMNVEV (reference sequence). Trimming took 3 bases from V and 7 from J, leaving 3 bases between them. This CDR3 is CASSFSGELFF. For the CDR3, the DNA is TGTGCCAGCAGTTTTAGCGGGGAGCTGTTTTTT.